Only a few counts were recorded for the clone carrying this T cell receptor (beta chain). With 1 base clipped from V and 5 bases from J, the junction kept 4 bases outside the gene matches. Germline V gene lookup returns CDR1 LNHDA and CDR2 SQIVND (reference sequence). This CDR3 region has 14 residues. This sample is drawn from a study of T cells in Graves' hyperthyroidism and ophthalmopathy. TCR beta CDR3 regions were amplified from RNA transcripts. The HTBI primer set was used in a first-round RT-PCR of the TCR CDR3. TCRdb re-derived calls from the multiplex PCR reads in MiXCR, one entry per CDR3 protein. The sample lists 300,000 to 400,000 distinct CDR3 sequences; around 14% were seen once. Each patient was aged 18 to 65 and had newly diagnosed hyperthyroidism of under 2 months' duration. Patients with uncontrolled infections, other autoimmune diseases, pregnancy or lactation were excluded. Together with thyroid ultrasound, orbital computed tomography, serum thyroxine and TRAb, clinical symptoms were used for diagnoses.

The sequenced sample consisted of blood. The chain is built from TRBV19 and TRBJ2-7; TRBD1 matches 8 bases. The receptor was derived from a woman aged 60 to 75 with Graves' hyperthyroidism. For the CDR3, the DNA is TGTGCCAGTAGTATAGGGGGACAGGTCAACGAGCAGTACTTC. Protein sequence: CASSIGGQVNEQYF.